This is a list of T cell receptor beta chains from one sample in a study of T cells in Graves' hyperthyroidism and ophthalmopathy. One entry per CDR3 protein, called by TCRdb with MiXCR from the multiplex PCR reads. The repertoire has more than 600,000 distinct CDR3 sequences, about a sixth of them found once; the top ten carry under 9.5%. Sequencing input: blood. The receptor set was obtained from a man aged 18 to 29 with Graves' hyperthyroidism. CDR3s include the opening cysteine and the closing phenylalanine or tryptophan. The D gene is left open where the match is weak. Not every row has a clone size; where given, it reads once, few, many or a size class.

CSARPDSTYEQYF TGCAGTGCTAGGCCCGACTCAACCTACGAGCAGTACTTC many TRBJ2-7 TRBV20-1 .
CASRPDFAYGYTF TGTGCCAGCAGGCCGGACTTCGCCTATGGCTACACCTTC . TRBJ1-2 TRBV6-1 .
CSARDLSVDYSYNEQFF TGCAGTGCTAGAGACCTCTCGGTAGATTACTCCTACAATGAGCAGTTCTTC . TRBJ2-1 TRBV20-1 .
CAISAGRDADTQYF TGTGCCATCAGCGCGGGGAGGGATGCAGATACGCAGTATTTT few TRBJ2-3 TRBV10-3 TRBD2
CASPGAPGEQFF TGTGCCTCACCCGGCGCACCGGGGGAGCAGTTCTTC many TRBJ2-1 TRBV30 .
CATSSRPGSPETQYF TGTGCCACCAGCAGCCGCCCGGGGAGTCCAGAGACCCAGTACTTC once TRBJ2-5 TRBV15 .
CASSTLDPSPYNEQFF TGTGCCAGCAGCACCCTCGACCCATCACCCTACAATGAGCAGTTCTTC . TRBJ2-1 TRBV7-9 .
CASSGRTNTRELFF TGTGCCAGTTCGGGGCGGACGAACACCAGGGAGCTGTTTTTT few TRBJ2-2 TRBV11-2 .
CASSLDLNQPQHF TGTGCCAGCAGCTTAGACCTCAATCAGCCCCAGCATTTT . TRBJ1-5 TRBV7-2 .
CASSTGQGRGKNTEAFF TGTGCCAGCAGTACCGGACAGGGGCGAGGCAAGAACACTGAAGCTTTCTTT many TRBJ1-1 TRBV7-9 TRBD1
CASSTLFLSGKADTQYF TGTGCCAGCAGCACCCTTTTCCTTAGCGGGAAGGCAGATACGCAGTATTTT few TRBJ2-3 TRBV7-3 TRBD2
CASSLVLAGGRSSTDTQYF TGTGCCAGCAGTTTAGTCCTAGCGGGAGGGAGATCTAGCACAGATACGCAGTATTTT few TRBJ2-3 TRBV12-3/TRBV12-4 TRBD2
CASSFPPGQGKQETQYF TGTGCCAGCAGCTTCCCGCCGGGACAGGGGAAACAAGAGACCCAGTACTTC few TRBJ2-5 TRBV11-1 TRBD1
CASTQRSANEKLFF TGTGCCAGCACCCAAAGGTCGGCGAATGAAAAACTGTTTTTT many TRBJ1-4 TRBV7-2 .
CSAAMGGVANQPQHF TGCAGTGCAGCAATGGGGGGGGTGGCCAATCAGCCCCAGCATTTT . TRBJ1-5 TRBV20-1 .
CAISESVRIQETQYF TGTGCCATCAGTGAGTCGGTCCGGATCCAAGAGACCCAGTACTTC many TRBJ2-5 TRBV10-3 .
CASKRRWDTQYF TGCGCCAGCAAGAGAAGGTGGGATACGCAGTATTTT . TRBJ2-3 TRBV4-1 .
CASSIARAGDTQYF TGTGCCAGTAGTATAGCCCGAGCAGGAGATACGCAGTATTTT few TRBJ2-3 TRBV19 .
CASSSAGGNQPQHF TGTGCCAGCAGCTCGGCAGGGGGGAATCAGCCCCAGCATTTT few TRBJ1-5 TRBV5-5 TRBD1
CASSLAGTGGMSTEAFF TGTGCCAGCAGTTTAGCCGGGACAGGGGGCATGAGCACTGAAGCTTTCTTT many TRBJ1-1 TRBV27 TRBD1
CASRTRQTKNTEAFF TGTGCCAGCCGCACCAGACAGACTAAGAACACTGAAGCTTTCTTT many TRBJ1-1 TRBV12-3/TRBV12-4 .
CASSGTGDDEQYF TGTGCCAGTAGTGGGACAGGGGACGACGAGCAGTACTTC few TRBJ2-7 TRBV19 TRBD1
CSATRDGTLQETQYF TGCAGTGCTACCCGCGACGGGACCTTACAAGAGACCCAGTACTTC . TRBJ2-5 TRBV20-1 .
CASSDVGGSSTDTQYF TGTGCCAGCAGTGACGTTGGCGGGAGTTCCACAGATACGCAGTATTTT few TRBJ2-3 TRBV6-4 TRBD2
CSASTVQDANTGELFF TGCAGTGCTAGTACGGTACAGGACGCGAACACCGGGGAGCTGTTTTTT few TRBJ2-2 TRBV20-1 .
CSARPGPYYGYTF TGCAGTGCTAGACCGGGACCGTACTATGGCTACACCTTC many TRBJ1-2 TRBV20-1 .
CASSQVHIPVSGKLFF TGCGCCAGCAGCCAAGTCCACATCCCGGTTAGTGGAAAACTGTTTTTT . TRBJ1-4 TRBV4-1 .
CASSQDSARRLGAKNIQYF TGCGCCAGCAGCCAAGATTCGGCCAGGCGCTTGGGAGCCAAAAACATTCAGTACTTC few TRBJ2-4 TRBV4-1 .
CSARVGASGREPEQFF TGCAGTGCTAGAGTAGGGGCTAGCGGGAGAGAGCCCGAGCAGTTCTTC many TRBJ2-1 TRBV20-1 TRBD2
CAISGGAGGEQYF TGTGCCATCAGTGGGGGAGCGGGAGGGGAGCAGTACTTC . TRBJ2-7 TRBV10-3 TRBD2
CASSLTGLAEIYEHYF TGTGCCAGCAGTCTAACAGGACTAGCTGAAATCTACGAGCATTACTTC . TRBJ2-7 TRBV28 TRBD2
CASSAQGQFF TGTGCCAGCAGTGCACAGGGACAGTTCTTC . TRBJ2-1 TRBV6-1 .
CASTPPRDRGRLNYGYTF TGTGCCAGCACTCCCCCCCGGGACAGGGGTCGACTCAACTATGGCTACACCTTC few TRBJ1-2 TRBV6-2/TRBV6-3 TRBD1
CASIPRTGGGETQYF TGTGCCAGCATCCCCCGGACAGGGGGCGGGGAGACCCAGTACTTC few TRBJ2-5 TRBV6-2/TRBV6-3 TRBD1
CASSYGPGDYGYTF TGTGCCAGCAGTTACGGGCCCGGCGACTATGGCTACACCTTC few TRBJ1-2 TRBV6-5 .
CASSQRGEHEAFF TGTGCCAGCAGCCAGAGGGGAGAGCATGAAGCTTTCTTT many TRBJ1-1 TRBV3-1 .
CASSDPVGGSTEAFF TGTGCCAGCAGTGACCCAGTGGGGGGAAGCACTGAAGCTTTCTTT many TRBJ1-1 TRBV6-1 .
CASSDPGRLVGTQYF TGTGCCAGCAGCGACCCTGGACGTCTCGTTGGGACCCAGTACTTC . TRBJ2-5 TRBV28 .
CASSISRRNEQFF TGTGCCAGTAGTATTTCCCGACGGAATGAGCAGTTCTTC many TRBJ2-1 TRBV19 .
CASGEEREETYNEQFF TGTGCCAGCGGCGAGGAGCGGGAGGAGACCTACAATGAGCAGTTCTTC . TRBJ2-1 TRBV6-2/TRBV6-3 TRBD2
CASSWLPGTGGLGQYF TGTGCCAGCAGCTGGCTTCCCGGGACAGGGGGGCTGGGGCAGTACTTC few TRBJ2-7 TRBV7-6 TRBD1
CASSYSNPVDYGYTF TGTGCCAGCAGTTACTCGAACCCGGTAGACTATGGCTACACCTTC many TRBJ1-2 TRBV6-5 .